This paragraph reports one TCR beta chain. These data come from a study of blood T cell repertoires in COVID-19. Study in general: Italy, Spain and the United States were the sources of the convalescent and acute COVID-19 samples.

Germline assignment: CDR1 GTSNPN and CDR2 SVGIG (reference sequence). V was trimmed by 7 bases and J by 5 bases, leaving 20 bases between them. This CDR3 has 14 residues. Sequencing used immunoSEQ multiplex PCR; TCRdb keeps in-frame clones, though not all of them. The sample contains around 140,000 clones, over 70% of which appear only once. The material sequenced was peripheral blood. This chain uses TRBV30 with TRBJ2-5; TRBD1 might be the D (6 bases). The sequence came from a woman in her sixties with acute or convalescent COVID-19. The CDR3 sequence: CASDRQAPRETQYF. The CDR3 DNA reads TGTGCCTCGGATCGACAGGCCCCTAGGGAGACCCAGTACTTC.